The 17 T cell receptor beta chains in this list originate from one sample, sequenced in a study of blood T cells in healthy people across ages. Alongside a J-beta primer mix, a sample-barcoded 5' primer served in a second PCR lasting about 7 to 12 cycles. TCRdb itself ran the 5' RACE reads through MiXCR, one entry per CDR3 protein. The sample lists about 800,000 distinct CDR3 sequences; about 45% were seen once. The sequencing input was blood. The receptors originated from a man aged 80 or over in good health.

A few counts support this clonotype. The chain links TRBV6-8 to TRBJ2-5; TRBD1 or TRBD2 may be the D gene (5 bases each). CDR3 size: 14 residues. Germline V CDR1 and CDR2: MNHGY, SAAAGT. The V end was cut by 5 bases, the J end by 11 bases, with 21 bases between. CDR3 sequence: CASSIGTPKSEQYF. In nucleotides, the CDR3 is TGTGCCAGCAGTATCGGGACCCCTAAGTCGGAGCAGTACTTC.

This rearrangement joins TRBV6-2 or TRBV6-3 to TRBJ2-3; D call uncertain. V dropped 4 bases and J dropped 6 bases, with 11 bases sitting between them. Germline V lookup: CDR1 MNHEY, CDR2 SVGEGT. The length of the CDR3 is 13 residues. The CDR3 region is CASSSTETDTQYF. The CDR3 DNA is TGTGCCAGCAGTTCTACAGAGACGGATACGCAGTATTTT.

The chain has TRBV20-1 and TRBJ2-2; D call uncertain. Trimming removed 3 bases from V and 4 bases from J, with 18 bases in between. Germline loops: CDR1 DFQATT, CDR2 SNEGSKA (reference sequence). The CDR3 spans 16 residues. The CDR3 sequence is CSASAFGWGFTGELFF. Written as DNA, the CDR3 is TGCAGTGCTAGTGCTTTCGGCTGGGGTTTCACCGGGGAGCTGTTTTTT.

This rearrangement joins TRBV7-8 to TRBJ2-3, with 7 bases identical to TRBD2. CDR1 is SGHVS, CDR2 FQNEAQ, per germline. J lost 3 bases, V lost 3 bases, and 9 bases had no gene match. CDR3 length equals 16 residues. The CDR3 is CASSLGGEDRTDTQYF. CDR3 DNA: TGTGCCAGCAGCTTGGGAGGGGAGGACCGAACAGATACGCAGTATTTT.

V and J are TRBV6-5 and TRBJ2-5; the D gene is possibly TRBD1 (5 bases). V dropped 6 bases and J dropped 2 bases, with 16 bases sitting between them. The germline V gene has CDR1 MNHEY and CDR2 SVGAGI. The CDR3 has 15 residues. CDR3: CASSHRKEFQETQYF. CDR3 nucleotides: TGTGCCAGCAGCCACAGGAAGGAGTTTCAAGAGACCCAGTACTTC.

The J gene is TRBJ2-6, the V gene TRBV5-1; either TRBD1 or TRBD2 may supply D (5 bases each). From germline, CDR1 is SGHRS and CDR2 YFSETQ. This CDR3 spans 17 amino acids. V was pared by 4 bases and J by 1 base, with 15 bases between. CDR3 sequence (DNA): TGCGCCAGCAGCAGGGACGGTTACAAATCTGGGGCCAACGTCCTGACTTTC. Translating gives CASSRDGYKSGANVLTF. Supplemented by reference TRBV5-1 and TRBJ2-6, the full variable domain reads KAGVTQTPRYLIKTRGQQVTLSCSPISGHRSVSWYQQTPGQGLQFLFEYFSETQRNKGNFPGRFSGRQFSNSRSEMNVSTLELGDSALYLCASSRDGYKSGANVLTFGAGSRLTVL.

The V and J genes are TRBV9 and TRBJ2-7; 7 nucleotides agree with TRBD1. V shed 0 bases, J shed 4 bases, and the junction held 7 bases outside the gene matches. The CDR3 runs 15 residues. Germline V CDR1 and CDR2: SGDLS, YYNGEE. The CDR3, as DNA: TGTGCCAGCAGCGTAGAGGGGTCAGGGGGTTACGAGCAGTACTTC. Encoded protein: CASSVEGSGGYEQYF.

On this clonotype itself: A single base separates this from a much larger clone, so it may be a read error. This sequence joins TRBV4-2 and TRBJ1-5; no firm D call. Trimming shortened V by 0 bases and J by 7 bases, and 7 bases separated the two germline ends. The germline V gene encodes CDR1 LGHNA and CDR2 YNFKEQ. CDR3 length: 13 residues. CDR3 sequence reads: CASSQDRWQPQHF. The CDR3, as DNA: TGTGCCAGCAGCCAAGATCGGTGGCAGCCCCAGCATTTT.

This clonotype occurred a few times. The V and J genes are TRBV7-2 and TRBJ2-1; 8 bases align to TRBD1. CDR1 is SGHTA, CDR2 FQGNSA, per germline. Trimming at V came to 5 bases and at J to 8 bases, leaving 11 bases not matched to a gene. The CDR3 runs 15 residues. The CDR3 loop reads CASSLRTGSGHEQFF. The CDR3 DNA follows: TGTGCCAGCAGCCTCCGGACAGGGAGTGGCCATGAGCAGTTCTTC.

This clonotype was observed a single time. J is TRBJ2-3 and V is TRBV20-1; 7 nucleotides align to TRBD2. Germline V gives CDR1 DFQATT, CDR2 SNEGSKA (reference sequence). The CDR3 consists of 15 residues. Losses at the gene ends were 1 base for V and 3 bases for J; bases not matched to a gene: 7. The CDR3 nucleotides read TGCAGTGCTAGAGCCGGGACTACAATTACAGATACGCAGTATTTT. Translated: CSARAGTTITDTQYF.

This rearrangement joins TRBV2 to TRBJ2-3; the match to TRBD1 covers 7 bases. V was clipped by 6 bases and J by 2 bases; unmatched bases: 5. Germline V gene data show CDR1 as SNHLY and CDR2 as FYNNEI. This CDR3 is 14 amino acids long. The CDR3 nucleotides read TGTGCCAGCAGAGAGGGACAGCTCACAGATACGCAGTATTTT. It yields the protein CASREGQLTDTQYF.

The gene calls are TRBV20-1 and TRBJ2-1; D remains ambiguous. Germline CDR1 reads DFQATT; CDR2 reads SNEGSKA (reference sequence). V was pared by 6 bases and J by 0 bases, with 18 bases between. The CDR3 is made up of 16 amino acids. The CDR3 bases are TGCAGTGCCATGTCGCCGGGCCGAAGCTCCTACAATGAGCAGTTCTTC. Translation: CSAMSPGRSSYNEQFF.

The gene calls are TRBV27 and TRBJ1-1, with D tentatively TRBD1 (5 bases). This CDR3 has 16 residues. Germline V gene sequence: CDR1 MNHEY, CDR2 SMNVEV (reference sequence). With 7 bases removed from V and 0 bases from J, the gap between germline ends came to 18 bases. The CDR3 spells CASTHTSREMNTEAFF. CDR3 nucleotide sequence: TGTGCCAGCACCCATACATCCAGGGAAATGAACACTGAAGCTTTCTTT.

The chain couples TRBV20-1 to TRBJ2-3; D is unresolved. In germline, CDR1 is DFQATT, CDR2 SNEGSKA (reference sequence). The CDR3 is 14 amino acids. Trimming removed 5 bases at V and 5 bases at J, with 17 bases between. The CDR3 DNA is TGCAGTGCTCCCAGGAGAGTCGATGTAGATACGCAGTATTTT. Amino acid sequence: CSAPRRVDVDTQYF.

This clonotype was seen a few times. The chain is built from TRBV5-1 and TRBJ1-1; a possible D gene is TRBD1 (6 bases). Per germline, CDR1 SGHRS and CDR2 YFSETQ. Trimming shortened V by 2 bases and J by 1 base, and 12 bases separated the two germline ends. The CDR3 extends over 15 amino acids. In DNA, the CDR3 is TGCGCCAGCAGCTTACAGGACAGTAGGAACACTGAAGCTTTCTTT. Translated: CASSLQDSRNTEAFF.

This clonotype was observed a handful of times. The V and J genes are TRBV11-3 and TRBJ2-1, with 7 bases fitting TRBD2. The germline CDR1 and CDR2 sequences are SGHNT and YENEEA. J lost 8 bases, V lost 6 bases, and 7 bases had no gene match. The CDR3 covers 13 residues. The CDR3: CASRNPGGYEQFF. CDR3 nucleotides: TGTGCCAGCAGGAATCCGGGAGGCTATGAGCAGTTCTTC.

This clonotype was detected only a few times. J is TRBJ2-7 and V is TRBV5-1; maybe TRBD1 (5 bases). Between the trimmed V and J ends, which lost 7 bases and 1 base, there was a span of 15 bases. This CDR3 is built from 14 residues. Germline CDR1 reads SGHRS; CDR2 reads YFSETQ. The CDR3 spells CASRTRQISYEQYF. The DNA of the CDR3 is TGCGCCAGCCGTACAAGACAGATATCCTACGAGCAGTACTTC. The variable domain in full, with the rest retrieved from reference TRBV5-1 and TRBJ2-7, is KAGVTQTPRYLIKTRGQQVTLSCSPISGHRSVSWYQQTPGQGLQFLFEYFSETQRNKGNFPGRFSGRQFSNSRSEMNVSTLELGDSALYLCASRTRQISYEQYFGPGTRLTVT.